This TCR beta chain appears in the sequencing data of a study of blood T cell repertoires in COVID-19. Turning to the study itself: Acute and convalescent COVID-19 specimens originated in the United States, Italy and Spain.

V gave up 5 bases and J gave up 4 bases; unmatched junction bases: 7. CDR1 is MNHEY, CDR2 SMNVEV, per germline (reference sequence). The CDR3 length is 14 residues. Under the authors' procedure: Estimation of nucleated cell counts was performed using reference gene primer amplification. Sequencing used immunoSEQ multiplex PCR; TCRdb keeps in-frame clones, though not all of them. That table furnishes V, J and clone size, whereas the DNA furnished D and trimming. Of about 200,000 clones listed, about 76% are singletons. In its sample, this clone was seen a few times. This sequence was found in a woman between 40 and 50 years old with COVID-19, enrolled during active disease. The J gene is TRBJ1-2, the V gene TRBV27; 7 positions match TRBD1. Sequencing input: peripheral blood. CDR3 region: CASSRQGGIYGYTF. The CDR3 nucleotides read TGTGCCAGCAGTCGACAGGGAGGAATCTATGGCTACACCTTC.